Sequencing of this T cell receptor (beta chain) was carried out in a study of blood T cells in healthy people across ages. Study details: About one barcoded beta molecule per two T cells came from capture by template switching.

This clonotype has just a few counts. Its specificity is unknown. Total RNA extracted from each sample amounted to at least 6 micrograms. Broader study findings: Roughly linear declines in TCR beta diversity per million T cells occurred with age.

A second PCR of 7 to 11 cycles used a sample-barcoded 5' primer and a J-beta primer mix. Every sample produced at least 3 million CDR3-containing paired-end reads. TCRdb itself ran the 5' RACE reads through MiXCR, one entry per CDR3 protein. The data hold around 990,000 distinct CDR3 sequences, with about two fifths observed a single time. The sequence derives from a man aged 18 to 29 in good health. The sample comprised blood.

The CDR3 region has the DNA TGTGCCAGCAGGTCGTTCCACAATGAGCAGTTCTTC. This encodes CASRSFHNEQFF. The chain links TRBV28 to TRBJ2-1; no firm D call. CDR1 is MDHEN, CDR2 SYDVKM, per germline. Trimming removed 6 bases from V and 5 bases from J, with 8 bases in between. The CDR3 has 12 amino acids.